This TCR beta chain was documented in a study of control samples from healthy donors and cancer patients. In germline, CDR1 is MNHEY, CDR2 SMNVEV (reference sequence). This CDR3 spans 13 amino acids. V lost 7 bases and J lost 3, with 11 bases in between. Measured with immunoSEQ multiplex PCR; TCRdb has only the in-frame clones, and not every one. The repertoire has some 80,000 clones, about 92% of them found once; the top ten carry 5% to 6.5%. Source material: blood. This rearrangement joins TRBV27 to TRBJ2-3, with D hard to call. The TCR was taken from a woman aged 55-69 years in good health. In DNA, the CDR3 is TGTGCCAGCAATCCTGGTGGGACAGATACGCAGTATTTT. Translating it yields CASNPGGTDTQYF.